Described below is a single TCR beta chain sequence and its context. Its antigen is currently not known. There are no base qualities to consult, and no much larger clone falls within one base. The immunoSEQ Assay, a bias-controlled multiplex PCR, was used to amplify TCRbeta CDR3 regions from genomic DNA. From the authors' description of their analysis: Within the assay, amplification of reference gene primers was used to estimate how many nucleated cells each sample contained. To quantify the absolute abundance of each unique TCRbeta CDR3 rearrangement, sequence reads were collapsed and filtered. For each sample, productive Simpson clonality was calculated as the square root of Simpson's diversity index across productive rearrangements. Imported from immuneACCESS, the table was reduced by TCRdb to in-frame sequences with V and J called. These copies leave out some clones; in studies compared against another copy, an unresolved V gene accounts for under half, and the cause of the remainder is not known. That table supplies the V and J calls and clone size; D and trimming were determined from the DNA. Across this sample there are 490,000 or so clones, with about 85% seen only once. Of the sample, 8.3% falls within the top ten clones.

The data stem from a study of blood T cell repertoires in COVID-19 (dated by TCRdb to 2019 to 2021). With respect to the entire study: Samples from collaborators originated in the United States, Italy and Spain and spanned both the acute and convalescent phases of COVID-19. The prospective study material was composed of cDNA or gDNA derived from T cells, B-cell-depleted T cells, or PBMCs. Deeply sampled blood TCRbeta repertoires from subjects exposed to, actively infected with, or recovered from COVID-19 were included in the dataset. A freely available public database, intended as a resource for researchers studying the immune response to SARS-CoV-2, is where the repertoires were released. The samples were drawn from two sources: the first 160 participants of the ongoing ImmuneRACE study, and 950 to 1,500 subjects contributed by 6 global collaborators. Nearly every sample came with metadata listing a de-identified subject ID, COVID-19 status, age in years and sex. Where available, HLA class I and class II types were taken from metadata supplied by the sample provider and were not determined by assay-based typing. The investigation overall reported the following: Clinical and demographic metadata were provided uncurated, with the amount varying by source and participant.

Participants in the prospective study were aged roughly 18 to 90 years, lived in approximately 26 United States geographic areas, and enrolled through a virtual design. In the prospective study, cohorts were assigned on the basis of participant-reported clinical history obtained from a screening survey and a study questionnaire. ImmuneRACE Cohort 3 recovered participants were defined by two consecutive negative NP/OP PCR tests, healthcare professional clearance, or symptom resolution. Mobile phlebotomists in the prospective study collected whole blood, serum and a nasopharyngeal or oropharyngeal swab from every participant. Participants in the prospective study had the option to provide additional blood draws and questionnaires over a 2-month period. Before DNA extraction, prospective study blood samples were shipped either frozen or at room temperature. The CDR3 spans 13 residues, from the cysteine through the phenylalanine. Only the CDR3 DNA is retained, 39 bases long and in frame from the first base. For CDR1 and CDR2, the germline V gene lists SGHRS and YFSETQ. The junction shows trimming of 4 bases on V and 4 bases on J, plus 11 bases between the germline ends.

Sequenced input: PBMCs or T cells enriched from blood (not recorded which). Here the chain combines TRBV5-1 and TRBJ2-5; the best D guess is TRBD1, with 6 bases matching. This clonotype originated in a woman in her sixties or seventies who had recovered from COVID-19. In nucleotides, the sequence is TGCGCCAGCAGCCCGAAGGGGGTAGAGACCCAGTACTTC. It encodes CASSPKGVETQYF.